The 21 T cell receptor beta chains below all came from one sample that was sequenced in a study of CD8 T cells in Susac syndrome. Random hexamers were used to reverse transcribe the RNA input (about 0.45 to 1 ug). A single record per CDR3 protein comes from TCRdb applying MiXCR to the immunoSEQ multiplex PCR reads. The data contain 92,000 or so distinct CDR3 sequences, approximately 96% of them singletons. The sample was CD8+ T cells from PBMCs. These receptor sequences come from a human donor with Susac syndrome.

V is TRBV9 and J is TRBJ2-2, with no clear D. The V gene's germline CDR1 is SGDLS and CDR2 YYNGEE. Trimming took 4 bases from V and 5 from J, leaving 9 bases between them. The CDR3 loop spans 13 amino acids. This chain's CDR3 is CASSYSETGELFF. Here the CDR3 DNA reads TGTGCCAGCAGCTATAGTGAGACCGGGGAGCTGTTTTTT.

The V and J genes are TRBV19 and TRBJ2-2; D may correspond to TRBD1 or TRBD2 (5 bases each). The CDR3 length is 14 residues. CDR1 is LNHDA and CDR2 is SQIVND in the germline V gene (reference sequence). V was clipped by 6 bases and J by 1 base, with 9 bases between them. The CDR3 sequence: CASRLGENTGELFF. The DNA for the CDR3 is TGTGCCAGTAGATTGGGGGAGAACACCGGGGAGCTGTTTTTT.

The chain links TRBV12-3 or TRBV12-4 to TRBJ1-5, with 10 bases lining up with TRBD1. There are 17 residues in the CDR3. Trimming cost V 5 bases and J 4 bases; bases outside gene matches: 11. CDR3 protein: CASSPGLGTGANQPQHF. The CDR3 DNA is TGTGCCAGCAGTCCCGGATTAGGGACAGGGGCAAATCAGCCCCAGCATTTT.

The V call is TRBV11-2, the J call TRBJ1-1, with 11 bases fitting TRBD1. Germline assignment: CDR1 SGHAT and CDR2 FQNNGV. V trimming: 4 bases; J trimming: 5 bases; junction bases outside the gene matches: 6. The CDR3 is 15 residues long. The CDR3 protein is CASSSTGQGGTEAFF. CDR3 sequence (DNA): TGTGCCAGCAGCTCTACGGGACAGGGGGGGACTGAAGCTTTCTTT.

The rearrangement joins TRBV7-3 to TRBJ2-3; 9 nucleotides align to TRBD2. Germline V gene sequence: CDR1 SGHTA, CDR2 FQGTGA. The ends lost 3 bases at V and 1 base at J; junction bases unmatched: 2. The CDR3 is 15 residues long. The CDR3 is CASSLERGGTDTQYF. CDR3 coding DNA: TGTGCCAGCAGCTTGGAGCGGGGGGGCACAGATACGCAGTATTTT.

V and J are TRBV7-2 and TRBJ2-5; 9 positions match TRBD2. This CDR3 has 16 residues. J gave up 3 bases and V 4 bases, and 9 bases lay outside the gene matches. Looked up from germline, CDR1 is SGHTA and CDR2 is FQGNSA. The CDR3 protein is CASSYPQAGGKETQYF. In DNA, the CDR3 is TGTGCCAGCAGCTACCCCCAAGCGGGGGGCAAAGAGACCCAGTACTTC.

The rearrangement joins TRBV9 to TRBJ2-3; D gene ambiguous. V gave up 5 bases and J gave up 0 bases, with 4 bases separating them. The CDR3 loop spans 12 amino acids. Germline V gives CDR1 SGDLS, CDR2 YYNGEE. CDR3 sequence reads: CASRGSTDTQYF. The CDR3 DNA reads TGTGCCAGCAGAGGCAGCACAGATACGCAGTATTTT.

The CDR3: CSARLGRDRNQPQHF. In DNA, the CDR3 is TGCAGTGCTAGGTTAGGCCGGGACCGCAATCAGCCCCAGCATTTT. This sequence joins TRBV20-1 and TRBJ1-5, with D possibly being TRBD1 (5 bases). This CDR3 contains 15 residues. Germline CDR1 is DFQATT and CDR2 is SNEGSKA (reference sequence). V gave up 3 bases and J gave up 2 bases, with 14 bases separating them.

The V gene is TRBV5-1, the J gene TRBJ1-6; 7 bases fit TRBD1. The CDR3 totals 15 residues. V trimming: 4 bases; J trimming: 6 bases; junction bases outside the gene matches: 7. Germline V gives CDR1 SGHRS, CDR2 YFSETQ. Here the CDR3 DNA reads TGCGCCAGCAGCGTTGACAGGGTCGGTAATTCACCCCTCCACTTT. Encoded protein: CASSVDRVGNSPLHF.

Here the CDR3 reads CASSEGTQPPLHF. The CDR3 coding sequence is TGTGCCAGCAGTGAAGGGACACAGCCACCCCTCCACTTT. The chain has TRBV2 and TRBJ1-6; possibly TRBD1 for D (5 bases). Trimming shortened V by 1 base and J by 11 bases, and 9 bases separated the two germline ends. Germline V gene sequence: CDR1 SNHLY, CDR2 FYNNEI. CDR3 length: 13 amino acids.

The chain carries TRBV7-9 and TRBJ2-7, with D hard to call. CDR1 and CDR2 from the germline V gene are SEHNR and FQNEAQ (reference sequence). V was clipped by 4 bases and J by 6 bases, with 7 bases between them. The CDR3 spans 11 residues. The CDR3 reads CASSSGLEQYF. CDR3 DNA sequence: TGTGCCAGCAGCTCCGGCCTCGAGCAGTACTTC.

This clonotype has only one observation. The V and J genes are TRBV2 and TRBJ1-2, with a possible D match to TRBD1 (5 bases). Trimming pared 4 bases from V and 0 bases from J, leaving 12 bases between. The CDR3 is 15 residues long. The germline V gene encodes CDR1 SNHLY and CDR2 FYNNEI. As DNA, the CDR3 is TGTGCCAGCAGTGGCGAACAGGCAACTAACTATGGCTACACCTTC. Translating it yields CASSGEQATNYGYTF.

This sequence joins TRBV2 and TRBJ2-3, with 8 bases identical to TRBD2. The CDR3 loop spans 15 amino acids. Germline assignment: CDR1 SNHLY and CDR2 FYNNEI. V was clipped by 11 bases and J by 2 bases; unmatched bases: 12. The CDR3, as DNA: TGTGCCTCCCGCCCGACTAGCGCCCTCACAGATACGCAGTATTTT. This gives the protein CASRPTSALTDTQYF.

In DNA form, the CDR3 reads TGCAGTGCTAGTCCCCCGGTTTCGGGCCAAGAGACCCAGTACTTC. Amino acids: CSASPPVSGQETQYF. The chain recombines TRBV20-1 with TRBJ2-5; D unresolved. This CDR3 is 15 amino acids long. Germline values: CDR1 DFQATT, CDR2 SNEGSKA (reference sequence). The V gene lost 3 bases and the J gene lost 1 base, with 15 bases spanning the gap.

V gene TRBV24-1 combines with J gene TRBJ2-7; D is undetermined. This CDR3 comprises 11 residues. Between the trimmed V and J ends, which lost 3 bases and 4 bases, there was a span of 3 bases. Germline assignment: CDR1 KGHDR and CDR2 SFDVKD. The CDR3, as DNA: TGTGCCACCAGTGATCCATACGAGCAGTACTTC. Translation gives CATSDPYEQYF.

The chain has TRBV13 and TRBJ2-1; 11 bases are a match to TRBD2. This CDR3 spans 17 amino acids. The trim removed 1 base at V and 3 bases at J, leaving 5 bases unmatched. CDR1 and CDR2 (germline): PRHDT, FYEKMQ (reference sequence). In DNA, the CDR3 is TGTGCCAGCAGCTTAGAGGCTAGCGGGGGGTACTACAATGAGCAGTTCTTC. It specifies CASSLEASGGYYNEQFF.

The V and J genes are TRBV10-1 and TRBJ2-3; the D is unclear. This CDR3 is 10 amino acids long. The V end lost 8 bases, the J end lost 4 bases, and 4 bases lay between the germline ends. CDR1 is WNHNN, CDR2 SYGVQD, per germline (reference sequence). CDR3 in amino acids: CASPPDTQYF. The DNA of the CDR3 is TGCGCCAGCCCCCCAGATACGCAGTATTTT.

The chain has TRBV30 and TRBJ1-3, with D possibly being TRBD1 (5 bases). V lost 3 bases and J lost 0, with 15 bases in between. CDR3 length equals 16 residues. Germline V lookup: CDR1 GTSNPN, CDR2 SVGIG (reference sequence). CDR3 nucleotides: TGTGCCTGGAGAACCGGGACGGTGAGCTCTGGAAACACCATATATTTT. Translating it yields CAWRTGTVSSGNTIYF.

This clonotype was seen only once. V is TRBV5-1 and J is TRBJ2-7; D is unresolved. The CDR3 is 13 amino acids. In germline, CDR1 is SGHRS, CDR2 YFSETQ. V was trimmed by 1 base and J by 6 bases, leaving 11 bases between them. The CDR3 reads CASSLQGNGEQYF. As DNA, the CDR3 is TGCGCCAGCAGCTTGCAAGGGAACGGCGAGCAGTACTTC.

This rearrangement joins TRBV20-1 to TRBJ2-7, with 10 nucleotides matching TRBD2. Per germline, CDR1 DFQATT and CDR2 SNEGSKA (reference sequence). V dropped 5 bases and J dropped 0; count of bases not matched to a gene: 7. The CDR3 length is 15 residues. The CDR3 protein is CSALAGATISYEQYF. Here the CDR3 DNA reads TGCAGTGCTCTAGCGGGGGCCACCATCTCCTACGAGCAGTACTTC.

This rearrangement joins TRBV5-5 to TRBJ1-6; 10 bases align to TRBD1. The CDR3 extends over 16 amino acids. The germline gives CDR1 SGHKS, CDR2 YYEKEE (reference sequence). V gave up 3 bases and J gave up 8 bases; unmatched junction bases: 8. CDR3 sequence: CASSSRTGGTHSPLHF. The CDR3 DNA reads TGTGCCAGCAGCTCTCGGACAGGGGGTACCCATTCACCCCTCCACTTT.